This T cell receptor (beta chain) was found in a study of Ad26.COV2.S vaccination and SARS-CoV-2 variants. Whole-study context: Donor had been placed in the Ad26.COV2.S arm of the COV1001 trial. Ad26.COV2.S was injected intramuscularly once or twice, 56 days apart.

Whole-study results and caveats: It was found that vaccine and placebo recipients had similar non-spike TCR breadth.

Treatment of the sample: roughly 19 received Ad26.COV2.S at low or high dose, single or two shots; about 5 received placebo; per-sample allocation not given. Sampling was done on day 63 after the first vaccine or placebo injection. Recruitment in Boston yielded a donor of adult age, 18-55 years. Turning to this clone: Its antigen is not identified.

The CDR3 contains 13 residues. The V gene's germline CDR1 is MGHDK and CDR2 SYGVNS. Trimming shortened V by 8 bases and J by 0 bases, and 9 bases separated the two germline ends. The protocol was immunoSEQ multiplex PCR, while the TCRdb copy is restricted to in-frame clones and leaves out a portion. The table has roughly 500,000 clones, 87% seen once; the top ten hold around 13%. The chain couples TRBV25-1 to TRBJ2-3; TRBD2 might be the D (5 bases). Sequencing was performed on peripheral blood, taken in a trial of Ad26.COV2.S vaccine versus placebo. The TCR comes from a person between 18 and 65 years old who received the Ad26.COV2.S COVID-19 vaccine or a placebo. The CDR3 loop reads CASEGPSTDTQYF. DNA for the CDR3: TGTGCCAGCGAGGGCCCTAGCACAGATACGCAGTATTTT. Based on the CDR3 plus reference TRBV25-1 and TRBJ2-3, the full variable domain is EADIYQTPRYLVIGTGKKITLECSQTMGHDKMYWYQQDPGMELHLIHYSYGVNSTEKGDLSSESTVSRIRTEHFPLTLESARPSHTSQYLCASEGPSTDTQYFGPGTRLTVL.